The rows below give T cell receptor beta chains drawn from one sample of a study of OX40 agonist ivuxolimab in advanced cancers. Produced via immunoSEQ multiplex PCR; TCRdb's table is partial and in-frame only. The table lists roughly 35,000 clones, roughly 81% of them singletons. This material consisted of CD4+ or CD8+ T cells sorted from blood, taken in a trial of the OX40 agonist ivuxolimab. The receptors stem from an adult with an advanced solid tumor such as melanoma, head and neck, liver or kidney cancer. CDR3s include the opening cysteine and the closing phenylalanine or tryptophan. Fields, in order: J gene, clone size, D gene, V gene, CDR3 DNA, CDR3 protein. The D gene is left open where the match is weak. Size tells how often a clone was seen (once, few, many) or the class of an expanded clone, and some rows leave it out.

J: TRBJ1-5
size: medium-sized
D: NA
V: TRBV7-6
DNA: TGTGCCAGCATCCCGAGGAGTCCCCATAGCAATCAGCCCCAGCATTTT
CDR3: CASIPRSPHSNQPQHF

J: TRBJ1-5
size: once
D: NA
V: TRBV5-6
DNA: TGTGCCAGCAGCTTGGGGCTCGCTCAGCCCCAGCATTTT
CDR3: CASSLGLAQPQHF

J: TRBJ1-5
size: NA
D: TRBD1
V: TRBV28
DNA: TGTGCCAGCAGCCACGGACAGGGGTTGGGCAATCAGCCCCAGCATTTT
CDR3: CASSHGQGLGNQPQHF

J: TRBJ1-1
size: NA
D: NA
V: TRBV5-4
DNA: TGTGCCAGCAGCACCCAGAGGAACACTGAAGCTTTCTTT
CDR3: CASSTQRNTEAFF

J: TRBJ1-5
size: NA
D: NA
V: TRBV15
DNA: TGTGCCACCAGCAGAGGGCCTTATCAGCCCCAGCATTTT
CDR3: CATSRGPYQPQHF

J: TRBJ1-4
size: NA
D: TRBD1
V: TRBV28
DNA: TGTGCCAGCAGTTTGGGGACAGGGGGCCCAACTAATGAAAAACTGTTTTTT
CDR3: CASSLGTGGPTNEKLFF

J: TRBJ1-2
size: NA
D: NA
V: TRBV7-2
DNA: TGTGCCAGCAGCTTAGCGCTCACAGGTAGAGGCTACACCTTC
CDR3: CASSLALTGRGYTF

J: TRBJ2-7
size: NA
D: TRBD1
V: TRBV29-1
DNA: TGCAGCACACCGGGACAGGGGTCCGAGCAGTACTTC
CDR3: CSTPGQGSEQYF

J: TRBJ1-5
size: NA
D: NA
V: TRBV9
DNA: TGTGCCAGCAGCCCCCAGGAGGGTAGAGGCAATCAGCCCCAGCATTTT
CDR3: CASSPQEGRGNQPQHF

J: TRBJ2-1
size: NA
D: NA
V: TRBV11-2
DNA: TGTGCCACTGCGCGGACATTCTACAATGAGCAGTTCTTC
CDR3: CATARTFYNEQFF

J: TRBJ2-3
size: NA
D: TRBD2
V: TRBV18
DNA: TGTGCCAGCTCACCACCGATCGGATGGTTAGAAGCGGGAGGCCGCACAGATACGCAGTATTTT
CDR3: CASSPPIGWLEAGGRTDTQYF

J: TRBJ1-3
size: NA
D: NA
V: TRBV5-1
DNA: TGCGCCAGCAGCTTGATGGACGGGGGAAACACCATATATTTT
CDR3: CASSLMDGGNTIYF

J: TRBJ2-5
size: NA
D: NA
V: TRBV5-1
DNA: TGCGCCAGCAGCTCGGGCGGAGGGGCCTGGGAGACCCAGTACTTC
CDR3: CASSSGGGAWETQYF

J: TRBJ2-1
size: few
D: NA
V: TRBV6-1
DNA: TGTGCCAGCAGTGAAATGTGGGAGCAGTTCTTC
CDR3: CASSEMWEQFF

J: TRBJ1-2
size: NA
D: NA
V: TRBV5-6
DNA: TGTGCCAGCAGAACAGGGACCGAAAGGTACTATGGCTACACCTTC
CDR3: CASRTGTERYYGYTF

J: TRBJ1-6
size: NA
D: NA
V: TRBV5-1
DNA: TGCGCCAGCAGTAGGGAGGGCAACTATAATTCACCCCTCCACTTT
CDR3: CASSREGNYNSPLHF

J: TRBJ1-2
size: NA
D: NA
V: TRBV6-5
DNA: TGTGCCAGCAGTTACTCGGCTGGGGGCGACTATGGCTACACCTTC
CDR3: CASSYSAGGDYGYTF

J: TRBJ2-5
size: NA
D: NA
V: TRBV6-6
DNA: TGTGCCAGCGTGTCCCTTACGAGGGAGACCCAGTACTTC
CDR3: CASVSLTRETQYF

J: TRBJ1-2
size: large
D: NA
V: TRBV28
DNA: TGTGCCAGCAGTTTTATCTATGGCTACACCTTC
CDR3: CASSFIYGYTF

J: TRBJ2-7
size: NA
D: NA
V: TRBV6-5
DNA: TGTGCCAGCAGTCCGTTAGCGCAGAGCTCCTACGAGCAGTACTTC
CDR3: CASSPLAQSSYEQYF

J: TRBJ2-3
size: few
D: TRBD2
V: TRBV11-2
DNA: TGTGCCAGCAGCTTGAGCGGGAGGGGCACAGATACGCAGTATTTT
CDR3: CASSLSGRGTDTQYF

J: TRBJ1-2
size: NA
D: NA
V: TRBV21-1
DNA: TGTGCCAGCAGCAAAGCGGACAGGCGGTATGGCTACACCTTC
CDR3: CASSKADRRYGYTF

J: TRBJ2-5
size: NA
D: NA
V: TRBV30
DNA: TGTGCCTGGAGTGAAAGCCCAGGGACCCAGTACTTC
CDR3: CAWSESPGTQYF

J: TRBJ2-7
size: NA
D: TRBD1
V: TRBV5-1
DNA: TGCGCCAGCAGCTTTCAGACAGGGTCCTACGAGCAGTACTTC
CDR3: CASSFQTGSYEQYF

J: TRBJ2-7
size: once
D: TRBD2
V: TRBV29-1
DNA: TGCAGCGTTGCTCCTGCTAGCGGGAACTACGAGCAGTACTTC
CDR3: CSVAPASGNYEQYF

J: TRBJ1-4
size: NA
D: TRBD1
V: TRBV7-2
DNA: TGTGCCAGCAGCTTAGCGTTAACAGGGGCTGAAAAACTGTTTTTT
CDR3: CASSLALTGAEKLFF

J: TRBJ1-2
size: NA
D: NA
V: TRBV5-6
DNA: TGTGCCAGCAGCTTGATATCTAACTATGGCTACACCTTC
CDR3: CASSLISNYGYTF

J: TRBJ1-4
size: NA
D: NA
V: TRBV7-9
DNA: TGTGCCAGCAGCCCGGGGGGGTTTAATGAAAAACTGTTTTTT
CDR3: CASSPGGFNEKLFF

J: TRBJ2-5
size: NA
D: TRBD2
V: TRBV5-1
DNA: TGCGCCAGCAGCCACAGCGGGGGGAAAGAGACCCAGTACTTC
CDR3: CASSHSGGKETQYF

J: TRBJ1-2
size: NA
D: NA
V: TRBV6-5
DNA: TGTGCCAGCAGTTACTCAGGAATTGGCTACACCTTC
CDR3: CASSYSGIGYTF